The table lists the clone carrying this T cell receptor beta chain with a few counts. Its matching antigen is unknown. This record belongs to a study of beta chain features in type 1 diabetes. Study-wide results and limits: Shortening of TCRB CDR3s, moderate but significant, appeared in all four CD4+ subsets of Type 1 diabetes patients.

Reverse transcription of all isolated RNA meant that expressed TCRB transcripts were sequenced. Measured with immunoSEQ multiplex PCR; TCRdb has only the in-frame clones, and not every one. The data hold 500,000 to 850,000 clones, with about 14% observed a single time. The CDR3 sequence is 16 residues long. Germline CDR1 reads SEHNR; CDR2 reads FQNEAQ (reference sequence). Trimming took 4 bases from V and 3 from J; bases not matched to a gene: 6. The V gene is TRBV7-9, the J gene TRBJ2-3; TRBD1 aligns across 11 bases. This TCR was recovered from a young man with type 1 diabetes. The sequencing input was naive CD4+ T cells from blood. The DNA for the CDR3 is TGTGCCAGCAGCTCCAGAGGACAGGGGGCTACAGATACGCAGTATTTT. This encodes CASSSRGQGATDTQYF.